One sample yielded the 23 T cell receptor beta chains listed below, sequenced in a study of cytomegalovirus exposure and HLA in healthy donors. The PCR had 60 Vbeta and 13 Jbeta primers. Here immunoSEQ multiplex PCR was the method, and the copy in TCRdb shows in-frame clones only, minus some. Of approximately 98,000 clones listed, roughly 70% are singletons. Specimen: PBMCs. All receptors derive from a male donor in good health and CMV-seronegative.

V gene TRBV4-3 combines with J gene TRBJ2-2; 7 bases map to TRBD1. This CDR3 is built from 15 residues. Germline lookup yields CDR1 LGHNA and CDR2 YSLEER. V trimming: 5 bases; J trimming: 0 bases; junction bases outside the gene matches: 3. Here the CDR3 DNA reads TGCGCCAGCAGCTACGGGACAGCGAACACCGGGGAGCTGTTTTTT. It codes for CASSYGTANTGELFF.

The V and J genes are TRBV29-1 and TRBJ2-2; D unresolved. Germline CDR1 reads SQVTM; CDR2 reads ANQGSEA. There are 12 residues in the CDR3. Between the trimmed V and J ends, which lost 2 bases and 6 bases, there was a span of 7 bases. The CDR3: CSVERGAGELFF. Written as DNA, the CDR3 is TGCAGCGTTGAACGAGGAGCCGGGGAGCTGTTTTTT.

The V call is TRBV4-1, the J call TRBJ2-7; 15 nucleotides agree with TRBD2. Losses at the gene ends were 5 bases for V and 3 bases for J; bases not matched to a gene: 2. The CDR3 is 15 residues long. The germline V gene encodes CDR1 MGHRA and CDR2 YSYEKL. CDR3 region: CASSEGLAGGYEQYF. Written as DNA, the CDR3 is TGCGCCAGCAGCGAGGGACTAGCGGGAGGCTACGAGCAGTACTTC.

The chain employs TRBV5-6 and TRBJ2-7; no clear D. The CDR3 is made up of 13 amino acids. V lost 2 bases and J 7 bases, leaving 13 bases between the germline ends. Germline V lookup: CDR1 SGHDT, CDR2 YYEEEE. CDR3 region: CASSLRNSREQYF. DNA of the CDR3: TGTGCCAGCAGCTTACGCAACTCTAGGGAGCAGTACTTC.

The J gene is TRBJ2-7, the V gene TRBV6-5; TRBD2 aligns across 8 bases. J was trimmed by 5 bases and V by 6 bases; bases with no gene match: 12. CDR1 is MNHEY, CDR2 SVGAGI, per germline. The length of the CDR3 is 15 residues. The CDR3 sequence: CASSYRGTSSHEQYF. The CDR3 DNA sequence: TGTGCCAGCAGCTATCGGGGGACTAGTTCCCACGAGCAGTACTTC.

The rearrangement links TRBV28 to TRBJ1-2, with D uncertain. V lost 1 base and J lost 0, with 9 bases in between. The CDR3 loop spans 15 amino acids. Germline V gene data show CDR1 as MDHEN and CDR2 as SYDVKM. The CDR3 loop reads CASSLLYRANYGYTF. The CDR3 nucleotides are TGTGCCAGCAGTTTATTGTACAGAGCTAACTATGGCTACACCTTC.

The chain couples TRBV7-2 to TRBJ1-1, with TRBD1 identical over 9 bases. CDR1 is SGHTA and CDR2 is FQGNSA in the germline V gene. This CDR3 is built from 15 residues. After removal of 3 bases from V and 5 bases from J, the junction contained 7 bases not matched to a gene. The DNA of the CDR3 is TGTGCCAGCAGCTTTTCAGGACAGGGGCTAACTGAAGCTTTCTTT. Protein: CASSFSGQGLTEAFF.

The table lists this clone with a count of one. This chain links TRBV11-2 with TRBJ1-2, with TRBD1 matching 10 bases. V gave up 3 bases and J gave up 8 bases; unmatched junction bases: 9. The CDR3 has 15 residues. Germline loops: CDR1 SGHAT, CDR2 FQNNGV. CDR3 amino acids: CASSFRDRGQYGYTF. CDR3 DNA: TGTGCCAGCAGCTTCCGGGACAGGGGTCAATACGGCTACACCTTC.

This clone was counted a few times. The J gene is TRBJ2-3, the V gene TRBV5-1; 7 nucleotides line up with TRBD2. The CDR3 is made up of 15 amino acids. The ends lost 2 bases at V and 3 bases at J; junction bases unmatched: 6. Per the germline V gene, CDR1 is SGHRS and CDR2 is YFSETQ. CDR3 DNA sequence: TGCGCCAGCAGCTTTGGCGGGAGTTTAACAGATACGCAGTATTTT. Translated: CASSFGGSLTDTQYF.

This chain uses TRBV10-2 with TRBJ2-1, with TRBD2 matching 7 bases. The CDR3 runs to 15 residues. J gave up 7 bases and V 0 bases, and 6 bases lay outside the gene matches. The germline gives CDR1 WSHSY, CDR2 SAAADI. The CDR3 nucleotides read TGCGCCAGCAGTGAGTCGGGGGAGGGCCGAAATGAGCAGTTCTTC. Protein: CASSESGEGRNEQFF.

The gene calls are TRBV5-6 and TRBJ2-7, with 11 positions matching TRBD2. The V segment lost 5 bases and the J segment 6 bases; nucleotides outside the gene matches: 7. CDR1 and CDR2 (germline): SGHDT, YYEEEE. The CDR3 contains 14 residues. The CDR3 region is CASRHTGTSGEQYF. CDR3 DNA: TGTGCCAGCAGGCATACCGGGACTAGCGGCGAGCAGTACTTC.

This rearrangement joins TRBV10-3 to TRBJ1-1; weak D call: TRBD1 (5 bases). CDR3 length equals 16 residues. Germline loops: CDR1 ENHRY, CDR2 SYGVKD. V was cut by 0 bases and J by 7 bases, with 18 bases left in between. The CDR3 bases are TGTGCCATCAGTGAGTCCGTCGGTCAGGGAAATGTTGAAGCTTTCTTT. Residues: CAISESVGQGNVEAFF.

This chain joins TRBV5-1 and TRBJ2-3; possible D gene TRBD2, 5 bases. This CDR3 is 18 amino acids long. Trimming took 2 bases from V and 0 from J, leaving 19 bases between them. The V gene's germline CDR1 is SGHRS and CDR2 YFSETQ. The CDR3 coding sequence is TGCGCCAGCAGCTTTTGGACTCGAGGCGGGCCTAGCACAGATACGCAGTATTTT. Its translation is CASSFWTRGGPSTDTQYF.

This chain's CDR3 is CASRPRGLGHYEQYF. The CDR3 nucleotides are TGTGCCAGCAGGCCTCGGGGACTAGGCCACTACGAGCAGTACTTC. The J gene is TRBJ2-7, the V gene TRBV28, with 8 nucleotides matching TRBD2. CDR3 length: 15 residues. CDR1 and CDR2 (germline): MDHEN, SYDVKM. Trimming at V came to 6 bases and at J to 3 bases, leaving 10 bases not matched to a gene.

The rearrangement uses TRBV5-1 and TRBJ2-7; possible D gene TRBD1, 5 bases. CDR1 SGHRS and CDR2 YFSETQ come from the germline V gene. The CDR3 runs to 15 residues. V was cut by 2 bases and J by 6 bases, with 18 bases left in between. In DNA form, the CDR3 reads TGCGCCAGCAGCTTAAGCCCCCAGGGCCGGAGCGAGCAGTACTTC. Its protein is CASSLSPQGRSEQYF.

CDR3 bases: TGTGCCAGTAGTACCGAGCCGGGACAGGGGGCGCGTGAGCAGTACTTC. Protein product: CASSTEPGQGAREQYF. The gene calls are TRBV19 and TRBJ2-7; TRBD1 aligns across 12 bases. This CDR3 is 16 amino acids long. Germline CDR1 and CDR2: LNHDA and SQIVND (reference sequence). The V segment lost 4 bases and the J segment 7 bases; nucleotides outside the gene matches: 11.

The chain recombines TRBV6-1 with TRBJ1-2, with TRBD1 identical over 7 bases. The CDR3 has 15 residues. Trimming cost V 4 bases and J 5 bases; bases outside gene matches: 10. The germline gives CDR1 MNHNS, CDR2 SASEGT. CDR3 protein: CASSASTGARYGYTF. CDR3 bases: TGTGCCAGCAGTGCGTCTACAGGGGCTCGATATGGCTACACCTTC.

V and J are TRBV23-1 and TRBJ1-1, with TRBD1 identical over 11 bases. TRBV23-1 is treated as an ORF (open reading frame) with a function not yet certain. The CDR3 loop spans 17 amino acids. After removal of 3 bases from V and 3 bases from J, the junction contained 9 bases not matched to a gene. The CDR3 nucleotides read TGCGCCAGCAGTCACCGGGATTTGGGACAGGGGGACACTGAAGCTTTCTTT. Residues: CASSHRDLGQGDTEAFF.

The chain couples TRBV28 to TRBJ1-1; D might be TRBD1 (5 bases). Trimming took off 6 bases at V and 0 bases at J, with 17 bases between the two ends. The CDR3 consists of 16 residues. CDR1 is MDHEN and CDR2 is SYDVKM in the germline V gene. CDR3 DNA sequence: TGTGCCAGCAGGCCCAGGGAACCCCCCTTGAACACTGAAGCTTTCTTT. The encoded protein is CASRPREPPLNTEAFF.

The gene calls are TRBV6-5 and TRBJ2-7, with a tentative D call TRBD1 (5 bases). V was shortened by 4 bases and J by 0 bases, with 13 bases between the two germline ends. Germline CDR1 is MNHEY and CDR2 is SVGAGI. This CDR3 has 15 residues. The CDR3 protein is CASSFRVGSSYEQYF. The CDR3 DNA follows: TGTGCCAGCAGTTTCAGGGTTGGTAGCTCCTACGAGCAGTACTTC.

The V gene is TRBV19, the J gene TRBJ2-1; TRBD2 might be the D (5 bases). V lost 5 bases and J lost 7, with 15 bases in between. CDR3 size: 14 residues. Germline lookup yields CDR1 LNHDA and CDR2 SQIVND (reference sequence). This CDR3 reads CASSLLAVVNEQFF. CDR3 in DNA: TGTGCCAGTAGTCTTCTAGCTGTGGTGAATGAGCAGTTCTTC.

The rearrangement joins TRBV7-2 to TRBJ2-6; 12 bases line up with TRBD2. The CDR3 has 18 amino acids. J was trimmed by 5 bases and V by 2 bases; bases with no gene match: 7. Germline CDR1 reads SGHTA; CDR2 reads FQGNSA. The CDR3 DNA sequence: TGTGCCAGCAGCTTACTAGCGGGGGGGCCGGGGAGGGCCAACGTCCTGACTTTC. This encodes CASSLLAGGPGRANVLTF.

V usage is TRBV11-3 and J usage is TRBJ2-3; 15 bases fit TRBD2. The length of the CDR3 is 19 residues. Germline V gives CDR1 SGHNT, CDR2 YENEEA. With V trimmed by 4 bases and J by 0 bases, 8 bases remained unmatched. CDR3 region: CASSSRTSGRAASTDTQYF. The CDR3 coding sequence is TGTGCCAGCAGCTCACGGACTAGCGGGAGGGCCGCTAGCACAGATACGCAGTATTTT.